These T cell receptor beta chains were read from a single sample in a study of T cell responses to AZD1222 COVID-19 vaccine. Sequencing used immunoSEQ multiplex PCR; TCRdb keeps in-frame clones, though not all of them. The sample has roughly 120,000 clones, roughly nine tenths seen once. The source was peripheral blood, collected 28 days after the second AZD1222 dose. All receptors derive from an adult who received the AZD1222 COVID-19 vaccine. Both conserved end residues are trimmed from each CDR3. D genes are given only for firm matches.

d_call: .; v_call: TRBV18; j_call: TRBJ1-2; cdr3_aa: ASSQRGYGYT
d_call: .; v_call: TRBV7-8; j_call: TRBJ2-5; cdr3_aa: ASSLNLGETQY
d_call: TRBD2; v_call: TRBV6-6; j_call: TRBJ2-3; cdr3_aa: ASSSLAGGDTQY
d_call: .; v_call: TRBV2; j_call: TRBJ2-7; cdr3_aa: ASSEAKGIEQY
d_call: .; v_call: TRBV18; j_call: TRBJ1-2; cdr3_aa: ASSPQEGDANYGYT
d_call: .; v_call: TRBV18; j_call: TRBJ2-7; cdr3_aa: ASSPRQGHLYEQY
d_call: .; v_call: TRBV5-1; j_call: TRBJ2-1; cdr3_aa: ASKGSYNEQF
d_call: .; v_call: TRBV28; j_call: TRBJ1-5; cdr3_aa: ASSEVISNQPQH
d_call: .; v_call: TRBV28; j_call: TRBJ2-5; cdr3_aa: ASPPSLQNQETQY
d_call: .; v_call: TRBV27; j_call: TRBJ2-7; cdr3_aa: ASSLIGREQY
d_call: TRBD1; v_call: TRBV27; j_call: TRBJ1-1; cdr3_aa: ASRTGQGSGTEAF
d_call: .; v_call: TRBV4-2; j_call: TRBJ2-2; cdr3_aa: ASSRAAPGELF
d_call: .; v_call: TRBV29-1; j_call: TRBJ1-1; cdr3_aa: SVSQGLNTEAF
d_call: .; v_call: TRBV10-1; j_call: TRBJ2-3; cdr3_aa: ASSESLTDTQY
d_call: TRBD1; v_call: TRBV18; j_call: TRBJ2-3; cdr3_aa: ASSVPGQGHTQY
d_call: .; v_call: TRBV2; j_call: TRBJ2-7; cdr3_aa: ASRSGASYEQY
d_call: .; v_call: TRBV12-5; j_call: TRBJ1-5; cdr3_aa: ASGLDNQPQH
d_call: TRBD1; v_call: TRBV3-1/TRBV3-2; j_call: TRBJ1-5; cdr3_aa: ASSGRTGVGQPQH
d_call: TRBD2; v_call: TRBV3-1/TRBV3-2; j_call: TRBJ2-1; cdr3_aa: ASSHGLAGYNEQF
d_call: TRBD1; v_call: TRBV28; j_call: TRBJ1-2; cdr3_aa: ASSSPYQGARGYT
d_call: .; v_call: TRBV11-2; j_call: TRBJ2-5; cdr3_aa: ASSLTGETQY
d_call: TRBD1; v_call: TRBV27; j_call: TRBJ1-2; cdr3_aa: ASSLNLGTGGGYGYT
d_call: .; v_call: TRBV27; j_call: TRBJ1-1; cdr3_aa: ASSLYWDTEAF
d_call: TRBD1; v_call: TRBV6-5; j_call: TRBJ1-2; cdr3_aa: ASTTGGYGYT
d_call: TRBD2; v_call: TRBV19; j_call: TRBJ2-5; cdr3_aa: ASSMTSAQETQY
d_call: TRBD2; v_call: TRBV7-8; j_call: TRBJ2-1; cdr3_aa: ASSLALLAGGPYNEQF
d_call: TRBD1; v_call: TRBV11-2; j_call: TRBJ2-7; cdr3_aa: ASSLGGDRAYEQY
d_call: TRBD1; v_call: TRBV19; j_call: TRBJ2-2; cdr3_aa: ASRTGGRNTGELF
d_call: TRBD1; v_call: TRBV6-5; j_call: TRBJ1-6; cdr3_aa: ASGLGQGQSPLH
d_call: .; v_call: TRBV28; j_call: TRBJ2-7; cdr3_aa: ASSRTGLDEQY
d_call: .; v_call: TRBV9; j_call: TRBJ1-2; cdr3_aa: ASSVGQRMYSYT
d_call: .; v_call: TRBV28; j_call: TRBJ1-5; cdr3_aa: ASSLGGDNQPQH
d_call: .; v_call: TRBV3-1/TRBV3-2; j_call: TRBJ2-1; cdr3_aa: ASSPDDEQF
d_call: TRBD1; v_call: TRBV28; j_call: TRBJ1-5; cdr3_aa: ASSPLDRGRRRPGQPQH
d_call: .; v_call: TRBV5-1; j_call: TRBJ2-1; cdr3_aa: ASSASGWNEQF
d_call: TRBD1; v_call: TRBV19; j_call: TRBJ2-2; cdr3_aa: ASSPGTGYTGELF
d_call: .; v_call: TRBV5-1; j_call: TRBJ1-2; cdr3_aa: ASRFGWDNKYGYT
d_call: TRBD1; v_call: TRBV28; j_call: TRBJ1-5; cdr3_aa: ASRRDRLDSNQPQH
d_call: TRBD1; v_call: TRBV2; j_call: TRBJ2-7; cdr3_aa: ASSEQGARGEQY
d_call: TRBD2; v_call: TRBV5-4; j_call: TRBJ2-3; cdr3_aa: ASSSVAGGPRGTDTQY
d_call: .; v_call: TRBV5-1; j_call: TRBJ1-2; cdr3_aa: ASSILQGEEGYT
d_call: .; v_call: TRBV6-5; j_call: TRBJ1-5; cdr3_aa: ASASRDRNQPQH
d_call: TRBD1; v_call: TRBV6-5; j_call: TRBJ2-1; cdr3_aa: ASSLGQGTHNEQF
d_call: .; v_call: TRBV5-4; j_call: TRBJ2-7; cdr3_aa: ASSFASSVAYEQY
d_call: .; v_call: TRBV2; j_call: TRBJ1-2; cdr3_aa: ASTRDRRDYGYT
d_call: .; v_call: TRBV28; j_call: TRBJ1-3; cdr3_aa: ASSVYGNTIY
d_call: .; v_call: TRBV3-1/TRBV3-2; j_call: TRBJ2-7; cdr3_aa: ASSQQQGRGEQY
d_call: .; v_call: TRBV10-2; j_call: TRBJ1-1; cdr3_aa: ASSEVQGETEAF
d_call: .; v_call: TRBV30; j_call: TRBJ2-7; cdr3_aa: AWSVEVRQTTRNSYEQY
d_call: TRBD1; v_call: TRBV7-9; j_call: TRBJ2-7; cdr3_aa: ASSLAQGAAEQY
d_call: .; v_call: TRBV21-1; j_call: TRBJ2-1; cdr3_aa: ASSIGTSGSYNEQF
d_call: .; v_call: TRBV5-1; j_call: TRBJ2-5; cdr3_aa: ASSLGDLELETQY
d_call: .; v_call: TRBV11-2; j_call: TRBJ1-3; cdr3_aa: ASSLEGNTIY
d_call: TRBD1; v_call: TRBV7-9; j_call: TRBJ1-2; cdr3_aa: ASSAQQGTLEGYT
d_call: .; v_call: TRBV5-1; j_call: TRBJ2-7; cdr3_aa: ASSLDRAYEQY
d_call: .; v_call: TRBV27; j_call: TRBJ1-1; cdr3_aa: ASSLLPMNTEAF
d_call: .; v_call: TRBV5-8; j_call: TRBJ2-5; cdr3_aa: ASNQGNQETQY
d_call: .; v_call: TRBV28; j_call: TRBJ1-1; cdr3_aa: ASSLLQLAGRATEAF
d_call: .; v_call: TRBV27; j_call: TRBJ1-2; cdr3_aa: ASSLSGGGGYT
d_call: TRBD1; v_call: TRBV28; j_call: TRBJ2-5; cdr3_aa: ASRTDREHVETQY